One sample yielded the 4 T cell receptor beta chains listed below, sequenced in a study of T cell repertoires in cytomegalovirus infection (dated by TCRdb to between 2017 and 2020). This specimen's treatment or condition label, interpreted: in vitro stimulation with specific CMV peptide epitopes to enrich CMV-specific T cells. The listed sequencing device is Illumina HiSeq 1500. TCRdb's own reprocessing of the public reads used fastp at Q25 and MiXCR and kept productive beta chains. A single entry per CDR3 protein holds the most common genes and DNA from its merged rows. The sample profile shows about 270,000 distinct CDR3 sequences; roughly a fifth of them were found once. The top ten hold roughly a fifth of the sample. Antigen specificity for these receptors is unknown. The sequences come from cultured PBMCs, collected from culture after CMV antigen stimulation. The source of these receptors is a human donor in good health (CMV status not recorded). Some clones in this sample may be carry-over from other donors' samples.

The chain recombines TRBV19 with TRBJ2-3; D call uncertain. This CDR3 is built from 14 residues. Trimming stripped 5 bases from V and 1 base from J, with 10 bases between. Germline V lookup: CDR1 LNHDA, CDR2 SQIVND (reference sequence). Here the CDR3 reads CASSPRIGTDTQYF. CDR3 nucleotide sequence: TGTGCCAGTAGTCCCCGAATAGGCACAGATACGCAGTATTTT.

This clonotype has only a few counts. The chain is built from TRBV19 and TRBJ2-5; TRBD1 matches at 9 bases. Germline lookup yields CDR1 LNHDA and CDR2 SQIVND (reference sequence). The length of the CDR3 is 15 residues. J lost 5 bases, V lost 5 bases, and 9 bases had no gene match. CDR3 in amino acids: CASSDRGEPPETQYF. CDR3 sequence (DNA): TGTGCCAGTAGTGACAGGGGGGAGCCCCCGGAGACCCAGTACTTC.

V and J are TRBV29-1 and TRBJ2-1; 9 positions agree with TRBD2. The V and J ends lost 3 bases and 9 bases, in that order; junction bases with no gene match: 12. The length of the CDR3 is 15 residues. CDR1 and CDR2 (germline): SQVTM, ANQGSEA. Here the CDR3 reads CSVDELAGDGGEQFF. DNA of the CDR3: TGCAGCGTTGATGAACTAGCGGGTGACGGCGGTGAGCAGTTCTTC.

The sample holds a few counts of this clonotype. The V call is TRBV28, the J call TRBJ1-1; D not certain. Germline CDR1 MDHEN, CDR2 SYDVKM. Trimming stripped 6 bases from V and 7 bases from J, with 6 bases between. CDR3 size: 10 residues. CDR3 sequence reads: CASSFGEAFF. In DNA, the CDR3 is TGTGCCAGCAGCTTTGGTGAAGCTTTCTTT.